Presented here are 26 T cell receptor beta chains from one specimen sequenced in a study of T cell repertoires in cytomegalovirus infection. MiXCR was run by TCRdb on the reads, yielding one entry per CDR3 protein. The sample records over 100,000 distinct CDR3 sequences, around 29% being singletons. The antigens these receptors bind are not known. The sequencing here drew on CD8+ T cells from cultured PBMCs, taken from culture after CMV antigen stimulation. The receptor set was obtained from a human donor in good health (CMV status not recorded). Some clones in this sample may be carry-over from other donors' samples.

The rearrangement joins TRBV18 to TRBJ1-1, with a tentative D call TRBD1 (5 bases). Per the germline V gene, CDR1 is KGHSH and CDR2 is LQKENI. V dropped 0 bases and J dropped 0 bases, with 14 bases sitting between them. The CDR3 is made up of 17 amino acids. The CDR3 sequence: CASSPPAGSVMNTEAFF. CDR3 nucleotides: TGTGCCAGCTCACCACCGGCAGGGAGCGTTATGAACACTGAAGCTTTCTTT.

In regard to this clonotype: Compared with germline, one end of the junction differs, possibly owing to a read error. V and J are TRBV5-3 and TRBJ2-5, with TRBD2 identical over 9 bases. TRBV5-3 is an open reading frame whose function is uncertain. This CDR3 is 14 amino acids long. The CDR3 here is CASSLIAGDPTQYF. The CDR3 nucleotides read TGTGCCAGCAGCTTAATAGCGGGGGACCCGACCCAGTACTTC.

This clonotype was found many times. The chain is built from TRBV12-3 or TRBV12-4 and TRBJ2-7; D call uncertain. V gave up 6 bases and J gave up 0 bases, with 6 bases separating them. This CDR3 has 12 amino acids. CDR3 protein: CASSYSSYEQYF. The CDR3 region has the DNA TGTGCCAGCAGCTACAGCTCCTACGAGCAGTACTTC.

This clonotype was picked up one time. The chain joins TRBV20-1 to TRBJ2-3; TRBD1 or TRBD2 may be the D gene (6 bases each). The V end was cut by 1 base, the J end by 4 bases, with 21 bases between. From germline, CDR1 is DFQATT and CDR2 SNEGSKA (reference sequence). The CDR3 extends over 17 amino acids. The CDR3 bases are TGCAGTGCTAGAGTGCTAGAGAATTGGGGGGCGGCAGATACGCAGTATTTT. It codes for CSARVLENWGAADTQYF.

This clonotype was seen many times. The rearrangement links TRBV11-2 to TRBJ2-5; tentatively, D is TRBD1 (6 bases). V was trimmed by 1 base and J by 2 bases, leaving 11 bases between them. Germline CDR1 SGHAT, CDR2 FQNNGV. This CDR3 comprises 15 residues. CDR3 nucleotides: TGTGCCAGCAGCTTAGGGGGACACTCTCAAGAGACCCAGTACTTC. Its translation: CASSLGGHSQETQYF.

This chain joins TRBV7-9 and TRBJ2-7; a weak D match, TRBD1 (6 bases). V was shortened by 6 bases and J by 2 bases, with 11 bases between the two germline ends. Germline assignment: CDR1 SEHNR and CDR2 FQNEAQ (reference sequence). This CDR3 spans 13 amino acids. CDR3 in amino acids: CASSPQGTYEQYF. DNA of the CDR3: TGTGCCAGCAGTCCCCAGGGGACCTACGAGCAGTACTTC.

This clonotype appeared many times. The chain couples TRBV7-6 to TRBJ2-1, with TRBD2 matching 12 bases. The junction had 5 bases not matched to a gene; V was cut back by 6 bases and J by 8 bases. Germline CDR1 reads SGHVS; CDR2 reads FNYEAQ. The CDR3 contains 14 residues. The CDR3 bases are TGTGCCAGCAGTTCTAGCGGGGGGGCGGATGAGCAGTTCTTC. Protein product: CASSSSGGADEQFF.

This clonotype was detected only a few times. The chain uses TRBV7-2 and TRBJ2-5; 10 bases line up with TRBD2. The ends lost 6 bases at V and 2 bases at J; junction bases unmatched: 6. The CDR3 is 15 amino acids. Germline values: CDR1 SGHTA, CDR2 FQGNSA. For the CDR3, the DNA is TGTGCCAGCAGTCTTAGCGGGGGGACTCAAGAGACCCAGTACTTC. Translation: CASSLSGGTQETQYF.

The V call is TRBV12-3 or TRBV12-4, the J call TRBJ2-7; either TRBD1 or TRBD2 may supply D (5 bases each). There are 14 residues in the CDR3. Deletions cut 3 bases from V and 0 bases from J, with 9 bases between. CDR3: CASSLGPISYEQYF. The CDR3 bases are TGTGCCAGCAGTTTGGGACCGATCTCCTACGAGCAGTACTTC.

The chain uses TRBV28 and TRBJ1-1; possible D gene TRBD1, 5 bases. The CDR3 runs 14 residues. V was pared by 4 bases and J by 0 bases, with 9 bases between. Germline CDR1 MDHEN, CDR2 SYDVKM. CDR3 sequence reads: CASSSDTLNTEAFF. In nucleotides, the CDR3 is TGTGCCAGCAGTTCGGACACATTGAACACTGAAGCTTTCTTT.

This clonotype has more than one count but fewer than ten. The rearrangement uses TRBV2 and TRBJ2-7, with D maybe TRBD1 (6 bases). Germline CDR1 reads SNHLY; CDR2 reads FYNNEI. The CDR3 is 14 residues long. V lost 5 bases and J 6 bases, leaving 17 bases between the germline ends. CDR3 nucleotide sequence: TGTGCCAGCAGTATACAGGGTCCTAATGGCGAGCAGTACTTC. Translating it yields CASSIQGPNGEQYF. The complete variable domain, with remaining parts taken from reference TRBV2 and TRBJ2-7, reads EPEVTQTPSHQVTQMGQEVILRCVPISNHLYFYWYRQILGQKVEFLVSFYNNEISEKSEIFDDQFSVERPDGSNFTLKIRSTKLEDSAMYFCASSIQGPNGEQYFGPGTRLTVT.

The gene calls are TRBV12-3 or TRBV12-4 and TRBJ1-1, with D unclear. CDR3 size: 13 residues. The V gene lost 2 bases and the J gene lost 11 bases, with 15 bases spanning the gap. This CDR3 is CASSLPPGIAAFF. The DNA of the CDR3 is TGTGCCAGCAGTTTACCCCCTGGCATTGCCGCTTTCTTT.

In this sample, this clonotype turned up a few times. CDR3 bases: TGTGCCAGCAGCCACGGACCGGGACAGGTGCGCACCGGGGAGCTGTTTTTT. Residues: CASSHGPGQVRTGELFF. The genes are TRBV7-7 and TRBJ2-2; TRBD1 agrees at 8 bases. The V and J ends lost 5 bases and 4 bases, in that order; junction bases with no gene match: 12. The CDR3 consists of 17 residues. CDR1 is SSHAT, CDR2 FNYEAQ, per germline (reference sequence).

The chain combines TRBV25-1 with TRBJ1-3, with D uncertain. V was clipped by 3 bases and J by 0 bases, with 6 bases between them. CDR1 is MGHDK, CDR2 SYGVNS, per germline. The CDR3 has 14 residues. The CDR3 DNA reads as TGTGCCAGCAGTGATCAGAGCTCTGGAAACACCATATATTTT. Amino acid sequence: CASSDQSSGNTIYF.

The chain combines TRBV11-3 with TRBJ2-1; 8 bases match TRBD2. The V gene end was trimmed by 3 bases and the J gene end by 7 bases; junction bases not matched to a gene: 8. Germline V gene lookup returns CDR1 SGHNT and CDR2 YENEEA. CDR3 size: 15 residues. This CDR3 reads CASSLSSGGVNEQFF. CDR3 in DNA: TGTGCCAGCAGCTTGTCCAGCGGGGGCGTGAATGAGCAGTTCTTC.

The V gene is TRBV7-4, the J gene TRBJ2-7, with 9 bases fitting TRBD1. Germline trimming cut 4 bases from V and 2 bases from J; bases unmatched to any gene: 6. The CDR3 loop spans 15 amino acids. Germline CDR1 reads SGHVT; CDR2 reads SQSDAQ. CDR3 in DNA: TGTGCCAGCAGCTCAAACCGGGACAGGGCCTACGAGCAGTACTTC. Amino acid sequence: CASSSNRDRAYEQYF.

This chain connects TRBV5-4 to TRBJ1-6; weak D call: TRBD1 (5 bases). The length of the CDR3 is 13 residues. V lost 4 bases and J lost 11, with 13 bases in between. CDR1 is SGHNT and CDR2 is YYREEE in the germline V gene (reference sequence). The CDR3 is CASSRDGMTPLHF. CDR3 in DNA: TGTGCCAGCAGCCGGGACGGGATGACACCCCTCCACTTT.

This rearrangement joins TRBV10-3 to TRBJ2-3, with 7 bases that match TRBD1. Germline trimming cut 0 bases from V and 0 bases from J; bases unmatched to any gene: 3. Germline-derived CDR1 and CDR2 are ENHRY and SYGVKD. The CDR3 is made up of 16 amino acids. CDR3 loop: CAISESEDRSTDTQYF. The CDR3 DNA reads as TGTGCCATCAGTGAGTCAGAGGACAGGAGCACAGATACGCAGTATTTT.

There are many counts of this clonotype. The V gene is TRBV7-6, the J gene TRBJ1-1; D gene ambiguous. Germline loops: CDR1 SGHVS, CDR2 FNYEAQ. The V end was cut by 1 base, the J end by 7 bases, with 10 bases between. The CDR3 is 13 amino acids. The CDR3 nucleotides are TGTGCCAGCAGCTTAGACGTGGGTGGTGAAGCTTTCTTT. Its translation: CASSLDVGGEAFF.

Here the CDR3 DNA reads TGTGCCAGCAGTTCCGGGGGGGAAGAGCAGTACTTC. As protein: CASSSGGEEQYF. The chain links TRBV27 to TRBJ2-7, with 8 bases that match TRBD2. The CDR3 length is 12 residues. Germline V gene data show CDR1 as MNHEY and CDR2 as SMNVEV (reference sequence). Trimming cost V 4 bases and J 7 bases; bases outside gene matches: 3.

The chain carries TRBV19 and TRBJ2-1; perhaps TRBD1 as D (5 bases). Deletions cut 1 base from V and 5 bases from J, with 6 bases between. Per the germline V gene, CDR1 is LNHDA and CDR2 is SQIVND (reference sequence). The length of the CDR3 is 13 residues. Here the CDR3 DNA reads TGTGCCAGTAGTATAGGACAGAACAATGAGCAGTTCTTC. Translated, it gives CASSIGQNNEQFF. The entire variable domain, with the rest obtained from reference TRBV19 and TRBJ2-1, is as follows: DGGITQSPKYLFRKEGQNVTLSCEQNLNHDAMYWYRQDPGQGLRLIYYSQIVNDFQKGDIAEGYSVSREKKESFPLTVTSAQKNPTAFYLCASSIGQNNEQFFGPGTRLTVL.

This clonotype was seen repeatedly, ten times or more. CDR3 nucleotides: TGTGCCAGCAGCTTATGGTGGAATGAGCAGTTCTTC. It yields the protein CASSLWWNEQFF. This chain joins TRBV7-2 and TRBJ2-1; D gene ambiguous. This CDR3 has 12 amino acids. The germline gives CDR1 SGHTA, CDR2 FQGNSA. V was pared by 2 bases and J by 7 bases, with 6 bases between.

This clonotype was detected only once. The chain joins TRBV27 to TRBJ1-2, with 12 bases that match TRBD1. V shed 3 bases and J 4 bases; nucleotides not matched to a gene: 3. Germline values: CDR1 MNHEY, CDR2 SMNVEV (reference sequence). This CDR3 comprises 15 residues. The CDR3 DNA reads TGTGCCAGCAGTTTGGGGACAGGGGGCGGCTATGGCTACACCTTC. Amino acid sequence: CASSLGTGGGYGYTF.

This clonotype was detected once. The chain employs TRBV7-2 and TRBJ2-7; D might be TRBD2 (7 bases). Germline V gene data show CDR1 as SGHTA and CDR2 as FQGNSA. The CDR3 is 13 residues long. The germline V and J ends were trimmed by 5 bases and 7 bases, with 15 bases remaining between them. In DNA, the CDR3 is TGTGCCAGCAGCAGGGGGGGCCGGAGGGAGCAGTACTTC. It encodes CASSRGGRREQYF.

The sample holds a few counts of this clonotype. The chain recombines TRBV28 with TRBJ1-2, with D possibly matching TRBD1 (6 bases). The CDR3 contains 13 residues. The V gene's germline CDR1 is MDHEN and CDR2 SYDVKM. V was pared by 3 bases and J by 6 bases, with 11 bases between. The DNA for the CDR3 is TGTGCCAGCAGTTTCTCGGGGGCGGATGGCTACACCTTC. Its translation: CASSFSGADGYTF.

At least ten counts were recorded for this clonotype. The CDR3 DNA is TGTGCCAGCAGCTTACCCCTAGCGGGACTTACCCGTTACACCGGGGAGCTGTTTTTT. Translation gives CASSLPLAGLTRYTGELFF. This sequence joins TRBV7-8 and TRBJ2-2; 9 bases match TRBD2. V gave up 2 bases and J gave up 3 bases; unmatched junction bases: 13. This CDR3 has 19 residues. Germline CDR1 and CDR2: SGHVS and FQNEAQ. Full variable domain (remainder filled in from reference TRBV7-8 and TRBJ2-2): GAGVSQSPRYKVAKRGQDVALRCDPISGHVSLFWYQQALGQGPEFLTYFQNEAQLDKSGLPSDRFFAERPEGSVSTLKIQRTQQEDSAVYLCASSLPLAGLTRYTGELFFGEGSRLTVL.